One and the same sample provided the 27 T cell receptor beta chains below, sequenced in a study of shared clonotypes between healthy human individuals. TCRdb's table, derived via immunoSEQ multiplex PCR, lists solely in-frame clones and lacks some. This sample has about 330,000 clones, with over 75% found just once. Material: memory CD8+ T cells sorted from blood. Specified subset: CD45RO+ cells pooled with CCR7-negative TemRA cells. These receptors came from a man aged 18 to 29 in good health.

The V and J genes are TRBV7-9 and TRBJ2-7; D possibly matches TRBD1 or TRBD2 (5 bases each). Germline CDR1 is SEHNR and CDR2 is FQNEAQ (reference sequence). The V and J ends lost 0 bases and 0 bases respectively, with 9 bases between them. The CDR3 contains 15 residues. Written as DNA, the CDR3 is TGTGCCAGCAGCTTAGCCTGGGGGAACTCCTACGAGCAGTACTTC. This codes for CASSLAWGNSYEQYF.

This clone was found once. The chain carries TRBV5-1 and TRBJ1-1; D is perhaps TRBD1 (5 bases). The CDR3 loop spans 13 amino acids. Trimming stripped 0 bases from V and 3 bases from J, with 6 bases between. Germline CDR1 and CDR2: SGHRS and YFSETQ. Here the CDR3 reads CASSLGQHTEAFF. The CDR3 DNA reads TGCGCCAGCAGCTTGGGACAGCACACTGAAGCTTTCTTT.

The chain recombines TRBV2 with TRBJ2-1; D is unresolved. V was clipped by 4 bases and J by 2 bases, with 18 bases between them. CDR3 length: 17 amino acids. CDR1 is SNHLY, CDR2 FYNNEI, per germline. The CDR3 loop reads CASSGSISTPTYNEQFF. For the CDR3, the DNA is TGTGCCAGCAGTGGATCTATTAGTACACCCACCTACAATGAGCAGTTCTTC.

The chain combines TRBV15 with TRBJ2-3; no clear D gene. Per germline, CDR1 LNHNV and CDR2 YYDKDF (reference sequence). The CDR3 consists of 13 residues. The V gene lost 3 bases and the J gene lost 4 bases, with 8 bases spanning the gap. In DNA, the CDR3 is TGTGCCACCAGCAGGTGGAGAGCAGATACGCAGTATTTT. Translating gives CATSRWRADTQYF. The whole variable domain, filled in from reference TRBV15 and TRBJ2-3, reads DAMVIQNPRYQVTQFGKPVTLSCSQTLNHNVMYWYQQKSSQAPKLLFHYYDKDFNNEADTPDNFQSRRPNTSFCFLDIRSPGLGDTAMYLCATSRWRADTQYFGPGTRLTVL.

V and J are TRBV28 and TRBJ1-1; D is possibly TRBD1 (5 bases). The CDR3 is 12 amino acids. Per the germline V gene, CDR1 is MDHEN and CDR2 is SYDVKM. The V end lost 5 bases, the J end lost 4 bases, and 8 bases lay between the germline ends. CDR3 sequence reads: CASSPGFTEAFF. The CDR3 region has the DNA TGTGCCAGCAGTCCAGGGTTCACTGAAGCTTTCTTT. The whole variable domain, remainder taken from reference TRBV28 and TRBJ1-1, is DVKVTQSSRYLVKRTGEKVFLECVQDMDHENMFWYRQDPGLGLRLIYFSYDVKMKEKGDIPEGYSVSREKKERFSLILESASTNQTSMYLCASSPGFTEAFFGQGTRLTVV.

The chain joins TRBV30 to TRBJ1-1; the D gene is possibly TRBD1 (5 bases). From germline, CDR1 is GTSNPN and CDR2 SVGIG (reference sequence). Trimming left V 2 bases short and J 0 bases short, with 10 bases between. This CDR3 comprises 14 residues. CDR3 sequence reads: CAWSTGGLNTEAFF. CDR3 coding DNA: TGTGCCTGGAGTACGGGGGGGTTGAACACTGAAGCTTTCTTT.

The chain has TRBV27 and TRBJ2-1, with TRBD2 matching 8 bases. Trimming took 5 bases from V and 0 from J; bases not matched to a gene: 12. Germline CDR1 reads MNHEY; CDR2 reads SMNVEV (reference sequence). The CDR3 extends over 18 amino acids. Here the CDR3 reads CASSTGRVAPSSYNEQFF. CDR3 DNA sequence: TGTGCCAGCAGTACCGGGAGGGTAGCGCCAAGCTCCTACAATGAGCAGTTCTTC.

This chain links TRBV5-1 with TRBJ1-1, with a tentative D call TRBD1 (5 bases). CDR3 size: 13 residues. The V end was cut by 4 bases, the J end by 4 bases, with 11 bases between. Looked up from germline, CDR1 is SGHRS and CDR2 is YFSETQ. CDR3 in amino acids: CASSHAGGTEAFF. The CDR3 DNA is TGCGCCAGCAGCCACGCGGGGGGCACTGAAGCTTTCTTT.

The chain's CDR3 is CATSAYSSYEQYF. CDR3 coding DNA: TGTGCCACGAGTGCTTATAGCTCCTACGAGCAGTACTTC. This sequence joins TRBV2 and TRBJ2-7; no clear D gene. The V end lost 10 bases, the J end lost 0 bases, and 13 bases lay between the germline ends. The CDR3 extends over 13 amino acids. Germline V gene sequence: CDR1 SNHLY, CDR2 FYNNEI.

This clone showed up just once. V is TRBV14 and J is TRBJ2-1; D is possibly TRBD2 (5 bases). Deletions cut 5 bases from V and 8 bases from J, with 19 bases between. CDR3 length: 15 residues. CDR1 and CDR2 from the germline V gene are SGHDN and FVKESK. This CDR3 reads CASSFTRGHVDEQFF. The CDR3, as DNA: TGTGCCAGCAGCTTTACTCGAGGGCATGTCGATGAGCAGTTCTTC.

This clone occurred once. This chain connects TRBV6-1 to TRBJ2-7; D could derive from TRBD1 or TRBD2 (5 bases each). The CDR3 is made up of 14 amino acids. The V gene lost 2 bases and the J gene lost 6 bases, with 14 bases spanning the gap. Germline-derived CDR1 and CDR2 are MNHNS and SASEGT. DNA of the CDR3: TGTGCCAGCAGTGAATTTCAGGGAGTTAGCGAGCAGTACTTC. Translating gives CASSEFQGVSEQYF.

V is TRBV2 and J is TRBJ1-1; D is ambiguous. Trimming removed 8 bases from V and 3 bases from J, with 7 bases in between. CDR1 and CDR2 from the germline V gene are SNHLY and FYNNEI. The CDR3 contains 11 residues. CDR3 sequence: CASERDTEAFF. The DNA of the CDR3 is TGTGCCAGCGAAAGGGACACTGAAGCTTTCTTT.

This sequence joins TRBV2 and TRBJ1-5; unclear D gene. Germline CDR1 is SNHLY and CDR2 is FYNNEI. CDR3 length: 15 amino acids. V shed 5 bases and J shed 1 base, with 12 bases lying between them. CDR3 sequence: CASSSSDGSNQPQHF. CDR3 bases: TGTGCCAGCAGTTCATCTGACGGGAGCAATCAGCCCCAGCATTTT.

This chain uses TRBV2 with TRBJ2-5; no clear D gene. The V end lost 7 bases, the J end lost 1 base, and 10 bases lay between the germline ends. In germline, CDR1 is SNHLY, CDR2 FYNNEI. The CDR3 runs 13 residues. CDR3 region: CASIGFGQETQYF. CDR3 DNA sequence: TGTGCCAGCATCGGGTTCGGCCAAGAGACCCAGTACTTC.

The chain couples TRBV13 to TRBJ1-3; a weak D match, TRBD1 (6 bases). The CDR3 is 13 residues long. Looked up from germline, CDR1 is PRHDT and CDR2 is FYEKMQ (reference sequence). V was shortened by 5 bases and J by 7 bases, with 12 bases between the two germline ends. CDR3 nucleotides: TGTGCCAGCAGCCAGGGGTTAATGAACACCATATATTTT. Protein sequence: CASSQGLMNTIYF.

This chain links TRBV5-1 with TRBJ2-3; 8 nucleotides line up with TRBD1. After removal of 7 bases from V and 2 bases from J, the junction contained 9 bases not matched to a gene. The CDR3 is 15 amino acids. Germline V CDR1 and CDR2: SGHRS, YFSETQ. In nucleotides, the CDR3 is TGCGCCAGCCACGAAGGACAGGGCCCCACAGATACGCAGTATTTT. It translates to CASHEGQGPTDTQYF.

A note on this clone: Different DNA sequences within this sample yield the same CDR3. V and J are TRBV4-1 and TRBJ2-7; TRBD1 or TRBD2 may be the D gene (5 bases each). The CDR3 contains 13 residues. V shed 0 bases and J shed 5 bases, with 8 bases lying between them. CDR1 and CDR2 (germline): MGHRA, YSYEKL. CDR3 in amino acids: CASSQDRGDEQYF. In DNA form, the CDR3 reads TGCGCCAGCAGCCAAGATCGGGGCGACGAGCAGTACTTC.

This chain connects TRBV7-6 to TRBJ2-7; possible D gene TRBD1, 5 bases. The CDR3 sequence is 15 residues long. Germline loops: CDR1 SGHVS, CDR2 FNYEAQ. V shed 1 base and J shed 4 bases, with 14 bases lying between them. CDR3 sequence: CASSLEGSAGYEQYF. CDR3 in DNA: TGTGCCAGCAGCTTAGAGGGGTCGGCAGGTTACGAGCAGTACTTC.

The chain combines TRBV6-6 with TRBJ2-1, with D hard to call. V was cut by 1 base and J by 8 bases, with 9 bases left in between. This CDR3 contains 13 residues. Germline V gives CDR1 MNHNY, CDR2 SVGAGI (reference sequence). CDR3 sequence: CASSYLGDYEQFF. The CDR3 region has the DNA TGTGCCAGCAGTTACTTAGGTGATTATGAGCAGTTCTTC.

This clone turned up a few times. The chain carries TRBV4-1 and TRBJ2-1; TRBD1 might be the D (6 bases). CDR1 and CDR2 (germline): MGHRA, YSYEKL. The CDR3 totals 15 residues. With 0 bases removed from V and 10 bases from J, the gap between germline ends came to 16 bases. For the CDR3, the DNA is TGCGCCAGCAGCCAAGAGGCAGGGGAGATTTTGGAGCAGTTCTTC. Translating it yields CASSQEAGEILEQFF.

The V gene is TRBV27, the J gene TRBJ2-7; possibly TRBD1 for D (6 bases). Trimming took 5 bases from V and 4 from J, leaving 15 bases between them. The CDR3 loop spans 14 amino acids. The V gene's germline CDR1 is MNHEY and CDR2 SMNVEV (reference sequence). DNA for the CDR3: TGTGCCAGCAGTCAAGGACAGAAACCTTACGAGCAGTACTTC. It encodes CASSQGQKPYEQYF.

V is TRBV5-6 and J is TRBJ2-1; D might be TRBD2 (5 bases). The CDR3 contains 14 residues. The ends were cut back, 0 bases at V and 6 bases at J, with 10 bases in the middle. CDR1 is SGHDT and CDR2 is YYEEEE in the germline V gene. The chain's CDR3 is CASSLDLATNEQFF. The CDR3 nucleotides read TGTGCCAGCAGCTTGGATCTAGCTACCAATGAGCAGTTCTTC.

This chain links TRBV7-8 with TRBJ2-7; 7 positions match TRBD1. Germline trimming cut 2 bases from V and 4 bases from J; bases unmatched to any gene: 8. CDR1 and CDR2 (germline): SGHVS, FQNEAQ. CDR3 length: 15 amino acids. The CDR3 here is CASSLSQGVRYEQYF. The CDR3 DNA reads as TGTGCCAGCAGCTTATCGCAGGGGGTAAGGTACGAGCAGTACTTC.

This rearrangement joins TRBV4-3 to TRBJ2-7; 11 nucleotides agree with TRBD1. CDR1 is LGHNA and CDR2 is YSLEER in the germline V gene. The CDR3 is made up of 16 amino acids. V gave up 1 base and J gave up 5 bases; unmatched junction bases: 7. The CDR3 nucleotides are TGCGCCAGCAGCCAAGCGGTGGACAGGGGGCGAAACGAGCAGTACTTC. This gives the protein CASSQAVDRGRNEQYF.

This sequence joins TRBV6-4 and TRBJ2-1; D is undetermined. Germline-derived CDR1 and CDR2 are MRHNA and SNTAGT. CDR3 length: 15 residues. Trimming took 2 bases from V and 2 from J, leaving 10 bases between them. CDR3 protein: CASSDRISPYNEQFF. The CDR3, as DNA: TGTGCCAGCAGTGACCGTATCTCACCCTACAATGAGCAGTTCTTC.

The V and J genes are TRBV6-6 and TRBJ2-7; D perhaps matches TRBD2 (5 bases). The CDR3 covers 13 residues. From germline, CDR1 is MNHNY and CDR2 SVGAGI (reference sequence). V was pared by 7 bases and J by 3 bases, with 13 bases between. CDR3 bases: TGTGCCAGCACCCCCGGGAACTTCTACGAGCAGTACTTC. It yields the protein CASTPGNFYEQYF.

The V and J genes are TRBV5-4 and TRBJ1-1, with 7 positions matching TRBD1. This CDR3 contains 14 residues. J gave up 0 bases and V 4 bases, and 3 bases lay outside the gene matches. The germline V gene has CDR1 SGHNT and CDR2 YYREEE (reference sequence). Written as DNA, the CDR3 is TGTGCCAGCAGCCCGACAGGGCTGAACACTGAAGCTTTCTTT. It is translated as CASSPTGLNTEAFF.